This T cell receptor (beta chain) was recorded in a study of metastatic and nonmetastatic thyroid tumors (TCRdb year 2020). Regarding the complete study: Repertoires were compared across peripheral blood and tumor or nodule tissue samples from malignant and benign thyroid patients.

The investigation overall reported the following: TCR beta diversity was reported as significantly higher in malignant tumors than in benign nodules, in both blood and tumor samples.

Library construction relied on PCR. Sequencing instrument: Illumina HiSeq 4000. High-throughput sequencing was used to profile the CDR3 region of the TCR beta-chain in every patient. From the authors' description of their analysis: CDR3 differences across clinicopathological groups were used to build a classifier for discriminating distant-metastatic papillary thyroid cancer patients. The Shannon index was used to measure repertoire diversity, and the Morisita-Horn index was used to measure how similar tumor and blood repertoires were. Using fastp trimming at Q25 and MiXCR clonotype assembly, TCRdb reanalyzed the public sequencing data and kept in-frame beta chains. It is TCRdb's table, rather than the study itself, that gives the V and J calls and clone size. The sample records 20,000 to 25,000 clones, about 18% of which are singletons. The ten largest clones capture about 21% of the sample. A word on this clone: Its antigen target is currently unknown. No much larger clone is present one base from it, and per-base qualities are unavailable.

There are 15 amino acids in the CDR3, from cysteine to phenylalanine inclusive. The DNA shown is the 45-base CDR3, in frame from base 1. The CDR1 and CDR2 encoded by the germline V gene are MNHNS and SASEGT. Trimmed from V: 6 bases; trimmed from J: 4 bases; junction bases lacking a gene match: 6. None of the patients had been given any treatment before thyroid surgery. Patient clinical samples collected from the early 2010s to the late 2010s were retrospectively analysed using T-cell receptor beta sequencing. The chain is made from TRBV6-1 and TRBJ2-7, with 13 bases aligning to TRBD2. Source material: blood. This clonotype was obtained from a male donor with papillary thyroid cancer or a benign thyroid nodule (not recorded which). Some clones in this sample may be carry-over from other donors' samples. The CDR3: CASRFGLAGEYEQYF. Read as DNA, the sequence is TGTGCCAGCAGGTTTGGACTAGCGGGAGAGTACGAGCAGTACTTC.